This TCR beta chain originates from a study of CD8 T cells in ankylosing spondylitis. The V gene end was trimmed by 3 bases and the J gene end by 4 bases; junction bases not matched to a gene: 11. Germline lookup yields CDR1 SGDLS and CDR2 YYNGEE. The CDR3 length is 16 residues. This clonotype appeared many times. Its cognate antigen is unknown. Researchers built TCR beta libraries using quantitative 5'-RACE with molecular barcodes. TCRdb called the 5' RACE reads again in MiXCR, with one record for every CDR3 protein. Of around 29,000 distinct CDR3 sequences detected, about 5.2% appear once; the ten largest clones hold about 1.7%. Overall study findings and caveats: Disease-linked clones were found to be CD8+ and relatively rare in peripheral blood.

This TCR was recovered from a female donor with ankylosing spondylitis or in good health (not recorded which). Sequenced sample: blood, either unsorted or a sorted T cell fraction (not recorded which). J is TRBJ1-2 and V is TRBV9; TRBD1 matches at 8 bases. CDR3 loop: CASSADFRGPTYGYTF. The CDR3 region has the DNA TGTGCCAGCAGCGCCGACTTCAGGGGGCCAACCTATGGCTACACCTTC. Full variable domain (outside the CDR3, taken from reference TRBV9 and TRBJ1-2): DSGVTQTPKHLITATGQRVTLRCSPRSGDLSVYWYQQSLDQGLQFLIQYYNGEERAKGNILERFSAQQFPDLHSELNLSSLELGDSALYFCASSADFRGPTYGYTFGSGTRLTVV.